The next 17 T cell receptor beta chains were all read from a single sample in a study of T cells after yellow fever vaccination. TCRdb passed the 5' RACE reads through MiXCR, listing each CDR3 protein once. Of 50,000 to 60,000 distinct CDR3 sequences in the sample, 6.6% were seen once. The sequencing used CD8+ T cells not binding an NS4B(214-222) dextramer, sorted from PBMCs, collected more than 35 days after the first yellow fever vaccination. The origin of the receptors is a young man who received the YFV17D yellow fever vaccine.

This clonotype has only a few counts. The chain couples TRBV19 to TRBJ1-1; the match to TRBD1 covers 10 bases. Germline V CDR1 and CDR2: LNHDA, SQIVND (reference sequence). This CDR3 contains 16 residues. V lost 7 bases and J lost 1; bases outside the gene matches: 9. CDR3 sequence reads: CASTHGTGEWNTEAFF. In DNA, the CDR3 is TGTGCCAGTACCCACGGGACAGGGGAATGGAACACTGAAGCTTTCTTT.

This clonotype was counted at least ten times. This chain links TRBV5-1 with TRBJ2-7; no reliable D call. Trimming took off 4 bases at V and 6 bases at J, with 17 bases between the two ends. The CDR3 consists of 14 residues. CDR1 and CDR2 from the germline V gene are SGHRS and YFSETQ. As DNA, the CDR3 is TGCGCCAGCAGCCAGCACAGAAGGGTCTTCGAGCAGTACTTC. Protein sequence: CASSQHRRVFEQYF.

In this sample, this clonotype turned up a few times. J is TRBJ2-3 and V is TRBV20-1; 9 nucleotides align to TRBD1. The junction had 14 bases not matched to a gene; V was cut back by 4 bases and J by 0 bases. CDR3 size: 18 residues. Germline V gene lookup returns CDR1 DFQATT and CDR2 SNEGSKA (reference sequence). Here the CDR3 reads CSATLGRDRVYSTDTQYF. The CDR3, as DNA: TGCAGTGCTACCTTAGGGCGGGACAGGGTATATAGCACAGATACGCAGTATTTT.

There are many counts of this clonotype. V usage is TRBV4-2 and J usage is TRBJ2-3; 9 bases map to TRBD2. The length of the CDR3 is 15 residues. Per the germline V gene, CDR1 is LGHNA and CDR2 is YNFKEQ. V was pared by 0 bases and J by 4 bases, with 2 bases of the junction left unmatched. This chain's CDR3 is CASSQERGGPDTQYF. The CDR3 DNA reads as TGTGCCAGCAGCCAAGAGCGGGGGGGCCCAGATACGCAGTATTTT.

This clonotype was observed many times. The rearrangement joins TRBV29-1 to TRBJ1-2, with TRBD1 matching over 11 bases. CDR3 length equals 12 residues. Trimming removed 8 bases from V and 6 bases from J; junction bases left unmatched: 5. Germline assignment: CDR1 SQVTM and CDR2 ANQGSEA. The CDR3 loop reads CSSWTGGDGYTF. The CDR3 DNA is TGCAGCTCTTGGACAGGGGGCGATGGCTACACCTTC. The variable domain in full, with the rest retrieved from reference TRBV29-1 and TRBJ1-2, is SAVISQKPSRDICQRGTSLTIQCQVDSQVTMMFWYRQQPGQSLTLIATANQGSEATYESGFVIDKFPISRPNLTFSTLTVSNMSPEDSSIYLCSSWTGGDGYTFGSGTRLTVV.

The chain combines TRBV6-2 or TRBV6-3 with TRBJ2-7, with TRBD1 matching 8 bases. CDR3 length: 14 residues. Germline CDR1 and CDR2: MNHEY and SVGEGT. The J segment lost 5 bases and the V segment lost 11 bases, leaving 14 bases of the junction unmatched. The chain's CDR3 is CAAQGAATTHEQYF. CDR3 bases: TGTGCCGCCCAGGGGGCCGCAACGACTCACGAGCAGTACTTC.

This clonotype was observed a handful of times. The J gene is TRBJ1-5, the V gene TRBV20-1; no reliable D call. The germline V gene has CDR1 DFQATT and CDR2 SNEGSKA (reference sequence). The V end was cut by 6 bases, the J end by 0 bases, with 15 bases between. This CDR3 has 15 residues. The CDR3 DNA is TGCAGTGCCGCTCCGACCGGTTATAGCAATCAGCCCCAGCATTTT. Its translation is CSAAPTGYSNQPQHF.

The rearrangement uses TRBV7-2 and TRBJ2-2; TRBD1 matches at 9 bases. There are 17 residues in the CDR3. Germline V gene sequence: CDR1 SGHTA, CDR2 FQGNSA. J was trimmed by 3 bases and V by 2 bases; bases with no gene match: 7. Here the CDR3 DNA reads TGTGCCAGCAGCTTAATGGCGGGACAGGGACACACCGGGGAGCTGTTTTTT. It translates to CASSLMAGQGHTGELFF.

This chain uses TRBV19 with TRBJ1-1, with TRBD1 identical over 8 bases. V was pared by 1 base and J by 0 bases, with 1 base of the junction left unmatched. Looked up from germline, CDR1 is LNHDA and CDR2 is SQIVND (reference sequence). The CDR3 runs to 15 residues. The CDR3: CASSIGQGLNTEAFF. CDR3 bases: TGTGCCAGTAGTATAGGACAGGGGCTGAACACTGAAGCTTTCTTT.

This rearrangement joins TRBV7-6 to TRBJ2-3; D unresolved. Per the germline V gene, CDR1 is SGHVS and CDR2 is FNYEAQ. The CDR3 loop spans 14 amino acids. The germline V and J ends were trimmed by 5 bases and 0 bases, with 9 bases remaining between them. The CDR3 coding sequence is TGTGCCAGCAGCACCCGTTTAAGCACAGATACGCAGTATTTT. The encoded protein is CASSTRLSTDTQYF.

This clonotype was recorded a few times. The chain uses TRBV28 and TRBJ2-7; 12 nucleotides agree with TRBD1. CDR3 length equals 19 residues. CDR1 MDHEN and CDR2 SYDVKM come from the germline V gene. Trimming took 3 bases from V and 3 from J; bases not matched to a gene: 15. The chain's CDR3 is CASSFGIGTGGWRLYEQYV. DNA of the CDR3: TGTGCCAGCAGTTTCGGGATCGGGACAGGGGGCTGGCGCCTCTACGAGCAGTACGTC.

This clonotype was observed a handful of times. CDR3 region: CASSYSGVEQFF. The CDR3 nucleotides read TGTGCCAGCAGTTACAGTGGCGTTGAGCAGTTCTTC. The rearrangement links TRBV6-5 to TRBJ2-1; no clear D. Trimming pared 2 bases from V and 9 bases from J, leaving 8 bases between. The germline V gene has CDR1 MNHEY and CDR2 SVGAGI. The CDR3 covers 12 residues.

Only a few counts were recorded for this clonotype. The J gene is TRBJ2-5, the V gene TRBV9; 8 positions match TRBD1. Germline loops: CDR1 SGDLS, CDR2 YYNGEE. The CDR3 contains 16 residues. The ends lost 5 bases at V and 5 bases at J; junction bases unmatched: 14. In DNA form, the CDR3 reads TGTGCCAGCAGTCCTGGGATGCAGGGGGCCGGGGAGACCCAGTACTTC. Encoded protein: CASSPGMQGAGETQYF.

This clonotype was found many times. CDR3 in DNA: TGCGCCAGCAGCCAAGGGGATCAACCGGGTGATACGCAGTATTTT. Translation gives CASSQGDQPGDTQYF. This chain links TRBV4-1 with TRBJ2-3; D remains ambiguous. CDR1 is MGHRA and CDR2 is YSYEKL in the germline V gene. The CDR3 extends over 15 amino acids. Trimming removed 1 base at V and 6 bases at J, with 14 bases between.

This clonotype was detected only a few times. The chain employs TRBV12-3 or TRBV12-4 and TRBJ1-3; the match to TRBD1 covers 7 bases. Trimming at V came to 5 bases and at J to 2 bases, leaving 6 bases not matched to a gene. The length of the CDR3 is 15 residues. In nucleotides, the CDR3 is TGTGCCAGCAGTGCCGGGAGGGGGCCTGGAAACACCATATATTTT. The encoded protein is CASSAGRGPGNTIYF.

A few counts support this clonotype. The V call is TRBV11-2, the J call TRBJ2-1, with a possible D match to TRBD2 (6 bases). The CDR3 consists of 14 residues. Germline values: CDR1 SGHAT, CDR2 FQNNGV. Trimming took 7 bases from V and 7 from J, leaving 17 bases between them. The DNA of the CDR3 is TGTGCCAGCACCCTTTTCGGGGGAGATAATGAGCAGTTCTTC. Translated: CASTLFGGDNEQFF.

This clonotype was seen ten or more times. The genes are TRBV28 and TRBJ2-4; D is perhaps TRBD1 or TRBD2 (5 bases each). V lost 4 bases and J 8 bases, leaving 27 bases between the germline ends. CDR1 MDHEN and CDR2 SYDVKM come from the germline V gene. This CDR3 comprises 18 residues. As DNA, the CDR3 is TGTGCCAGCAGTTCCAGCCTAGCCCCGGGGACCTTGTCCTACATTCAGTACTTC. It translates to CASSSSLAPGTLSYIQYF.